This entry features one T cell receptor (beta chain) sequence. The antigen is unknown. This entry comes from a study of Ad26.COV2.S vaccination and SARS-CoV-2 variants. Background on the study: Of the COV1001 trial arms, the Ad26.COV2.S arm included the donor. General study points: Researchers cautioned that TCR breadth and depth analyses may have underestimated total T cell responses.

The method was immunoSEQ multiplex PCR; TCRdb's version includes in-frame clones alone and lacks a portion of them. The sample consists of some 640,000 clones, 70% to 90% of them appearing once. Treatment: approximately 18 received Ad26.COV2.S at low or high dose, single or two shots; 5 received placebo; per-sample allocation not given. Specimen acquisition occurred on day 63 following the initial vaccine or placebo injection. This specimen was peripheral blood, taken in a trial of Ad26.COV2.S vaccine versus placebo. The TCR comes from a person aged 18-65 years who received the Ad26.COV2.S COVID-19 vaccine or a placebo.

CDR3 coding DNA: TGTGCCAGCTCTTCTCCGGGGGGCGCGGACACTGAAGCTTTCTTT. Translated, it gives CASSSPGGADTEAFF. This chain connects TRBV18 to TRBJ1-1; possibly TRBD1 for D (6 bases). CDR3 length equals 15 residues. Trimming pared 6 bases from V and 3 bases from J, leaving 17 bases between. CDR1 KGHSH and CDR2 LQKENI come from the germline V gene. The variable domain in full, completed from reference TRBV18 and TRBJ1-1, reads NAGVMQNPRHLVRRRGQEARLRCSPMKGHSHVYWYRQLPEEGLKFMVYLQKENIIDESGMPKERFSAEFPKEGPSILRIQQVVRGDSAAYFCASSSPGGADTEAFFGQGTRLTVV.